Listed below are T cell receptor beta chains from one sample, sequenced in a study of cytomegalovirus exposure and HLA in healthy donors. Method: immunoSEQ multiplex PCR; TCRdb's copy keeps in-frame clones and lacks some. The sample lists roughly 100,000 clones, approximately 80% seen once, with roughly 1.7% in the top ten. Sequences were obtained from PBMCs. The source is a middle-aged woman in good health and CMV-seronegative. Both conserved end residues are part of each CDR3. A D gene is named only where the DNA matches it firmly. Expanded clones are given a class, and other clones once, few, many or no size at all.

J: TRBJ2-6
D: -
size: -
V: TRBV28
DNA: TGTGCCAGCAGTTCCGAGGGGGCTGGGGCCAACGTCCTGACTTTC
CDR3: CASSSEGAGANVLTF

J: TRBJ2-1
D: TRBD2
size: -
V: TRBV7-3
DNA: TGTGCCAGCAGCCCCCGACTAGCGGGAGTCGATGAGCAGTTCTTC
CDR3: CASSPRLAGVDEQFF

J: TRBJ1-2
D: TRBD1
size: once
V: TRBV7-2
DNA: TGTGCCAGCAGCTTAAACAGGGGCTATGGCTACACCTTC
CDR3: CASSLNRGYGYTF

J: TRBJ1-2
D: -
size: -
V: TRBV13
DNA: TGTGCCAGCAGCTTAGGGGGGGGTTGGGAGGCGGACTATGGCTACACCTTC
CDR3: CASSLGGGWEADYGYTF

J: TRBJ1-1
D: -
size: -
V: TRBV6-6
DNA: TGTGCCAGCAGCCCCAACGGGGTGAACATGAACACTGAAGCTTTCTTT
CDR3: CASSPNGVNMNTEAFF

J: TRBJ2-3
D: -
size: -
V: TRBV4-3
DNA: TGCGCCAGCCGGGAGAGGGGCACAGATACGCAGTATTTT
CDR3: CASRERGTDTQYF

J: TRBJ1-3
D: -
size: -
V: TRBV4-3
DNA: TGCGCCAGCAGCCAAGATCGCGGGACTGGAAACACCATATATTTT
CDR3: CASSQDRGTGNTIYF

J: TRBJ2-5
D: TRBD2
size: -
V: TRBV7-2
DNA: TGTGCCAGCAGGTTGACTAGCGTACAAGAGACCCAGTACTTC
CDR3: CASRLTSVQETQYF

J: TRBJ2-5
D: -
size: -
V: TRBV19
DNA: TGTGCCAGTAGTATAGGCGCCTACCCCCGGACTGGCAAAGAGACCCAGTACTTC
CDR3: CASSIGAYPRTGKETQYF

J: TRBJ1-4
D: -
size: -
V: TRBV21-1
DNA: TGTGCCAGGCGACGGGGGTTTGCGCTGAGCAATGAAAAACTGTTTTTT
CDR3: CARRRGFALSNEKLFF

J: TRBJ1-1
D: TRBD1
size: -
V: TRBV28
DNA: TGTGCCAGCAACAGGGGGCCGAACACTGAAGCTTTCTTT
CDR3: CASNRGPNTEAFF

J: TRBJ1-2
D: TRBD1
size: few
V: TRBV5-1
DNA: TGCGCCAGCAGCTTGGCCGGGACAGGTTCAAGGGGCTACACCTTC
CDR3: CASSLAGTGSRGYTF

J: TRBJ2-6
D: -
size: -
V: TRBV6-1
DNA: TGTGCCAGCAGTGAGTGGGCCACGCGGGGTGGGGCCAACGTCCTGACTTTC
CDR3: CASSEWATRGGANVLTF

J: TRBJ1-2
D: -
size: -
V: TRBV6-5
DNA: TGTGCCAGCAGTTACGGAGGACAGCCGAGACCGTATGGCTACACCTTC
CDR3: CASSYGGQPRPYGYTF

J: TRBJ2-3
D: TRBD2
size: -
V: TRBV11-2
DNA: TGTGCCAGCAGCTTAGGATTTGGACTAGCGGGAGTCACAGATACGCAGTATTTT
CDR3: CASSLGFGLAGVTDTQYF

J: TRBJ1-2
D: TRBD1
size: few
V: TRBV4-1
DNA: TGCGCCAGCAGCCGAGCTAACCGGGACAGGGAGAGTGGTGGCTACACCTTC
CDR3: CASSRANRDRESGGYTF

J: TRBJ1-1
D: -
size: -
V: TRBV11-2
DNA: TGTGCCAGCAGCTTAGTCAGGGGTGGTCCTAGGGCTGAAGCCTTCTTT
CDR3: CASSLVRGGPRAEAFF

J: TRBJ1-3
D: -
size: -
V: TRBV6-5
DNA: TGTGCCAGCAGCATATCGGGCTCTGGAAACACCATATATTTT
CDR3: CASSISGSGNTIYF

J: TRBJ1-2
D: TRBD1
size: -
V: TRBV5-1
DNA: TGCGCCAGCAGCCAACGACAGGGTTTACACCTGGGCTACACCTTC
CDR3: CASSQRQGLHLGYTF

J: TRBJ2-5
D: -
size: few
V: TRBV18
DNA: TGTGCCAGCTCACTATTACCGGGGATATCCGAGGTGAAGACCCAGTACTTC
CDR3: CASSLLPGISEVKTQYF

J: TRBJ2-3
D: TRBD2
size: -
V: TRBV7-6
DNA: TGTGCCAGCACCCCTGGAGCGGGAGTAGTTACAGATACGCAGTATTTT
CDR3: CASTPGAGVVTDTQYF

J: TRBJ2-3
D: -
size: few
V: TRBV6-1
DNA: TGTGCCAGCAGTGAAGCGTTTAAACGCGGAGATACGCAGTATTTT
CDR3: CASSEAFKRGDTQYF

J: TRBJ1-5
D: -
size: -
V: TRBV6-6
DNA: TGTGCCAGCGGGGCTCAGGATCAGCCCCAGCATTTT
CDR3: CASGAQDQPQHF

J: TRBJ2-1
D: TRBD2
size: -
V: TRBV9
DNA: TGTGCCAGCAGCGTAGCAATAGCGGGAAGCAATGAGCAGTTCTTC
CDR3: CASSVAIAGSNEQFF

J: TRBJ2-1
D: TRBD1
size: once
V: TRBV7-6
DNA: TGTGCCAGCAGCTCGACAGGGAAGCAGTTCTTC
CDR3: CASSSTGKQFF

J: TRBJ2-7
D: TRBD2
size: -
V: TRBV7-9
DNA: TGTGCCAGCAGTCCCAGGGAGGGCCCCGAGCAGTACTTC
CDR3: CASSPREGPEQYF

J: TRBJ2-3
D: TRBD2
size: -
V: TRBV29-1
DNA: TGCAGCGTTGAGGTAGCGGGAGGCACAGATACGCAGTATTTT
CDR3: CSVEVAGGTDTQYF

J: TRBJ2-1
D: -
size: few
V: TRBV7-9
DNA: TGTTCCAGCAGCTGGGGTTTAGGACTAACCGGGGGTGAGCAGTTCTTC
CDR3: CSSSWGLGLTGGEQFF

J: TRBJ2-2
D: TRBD2
size: -
V: TRBV14
DNA: TGTGCCAGCAGCCTCCGACCGGGACTAGCGGGACCCCGGGAGCTGTTTTTT
CDR3: CASSLRPGLAGPRELFF

J: TRBJ1-5
D: -
size: -
V: TRBV4-1
DNA: TGCGCCAGCAGCCATTTCGTTAGCAATCAGCCCCAGCATTTT
CDR3: CASSHFVSNQPQHF

J: TRBJ2-7
D: TRBD1
size: -
V: TRBV27
DNA: TGTGCCAGCAGTTTACGGGGACAGGGTGGGGAGCAGTACTTC
CDR3: CASSLRGQGGEQYF

J: TRBJ1-2
D: TRBD1
size: -
V: TRBV6-5
DNA: TGTGCCAGCAGACAGGGGGGGTCTTATGGCTACACCTTC
CDR3: CASRQGGSYGYTF

J: TRBJ2-7
D: -
size: -
V: TRBV28
DNA: TGTGCCAGCAGTGGGACAACCTCCTACGAGCAGTACTTC
CDR3: CASSGTTSYEQYF

J: TRBJ2-2
D: TRBD1
size: -
V: TRBV5-1
DNA: TGCGCCAGCAGCTTGGCACCGGGACAGGGGTCCGGGGAGCTGTTTTTT
CDR3: CASSLAPGQGSGELFF

J: TRBJ2-7
D: TRBD2
size: -
V: TRBV15
DNA: TGTGCCACCAGCAGGACTAGCTCGGGTTACGAGCAGTACTTC
CDR3: CATSRTSSGYEQYF

J: TRBJ1-1
D: TRBD1
size: -
V: TRBV28
DNA: TGTGCCAGCAGTTCACCGGGACAGGGGCTTCTGAACACTGAAGCTTTCTTT
CDR3: CASSSPGQGLLNTEAFF

J: TRBJ2-7
D: -
size: -
V: TRBV5-4
DNA: TGTGCCAGCAGCTTCGGGGGCGAGCAGTACTTC
CDR3: CASSFGGEQYF

J: TRBJ2-1
D: TRBD2
size: -
V: TRBV27
DNA: TGTGCCAGCAGTATTTACAGCGGGAGAAGTAGTAGGAATGAGCAGTTCTTC
CDR3: CASSIYSGRSSRNEQFF

J: TRBJ1-5
D: TRBD1
size: -
V: TRBV28
DNA: TGTGCCAGCAGGACGGTTGGGACAGGGGGATCTCGGGGCTATAGCAATCAGCCCCAGCATTTT
CDR3: CASRTVGTGGSRGYSNQPQHF

J: TRBJ1-2
D: TRBD1
size: -
V: TRBV7-6
DNA: TGTGCCAGCAGCCGGGACAGGGGGGGCTACACCTTC
CDR3: CASSRDRGGYTF

J: TRBJ1-1
D: -
size: -
V: TRBV11-2
DNA: TGTGCCAGCAGCTTAGTCAGGGGTGGTCCTAGGGCTGAAGCTTTCTTT
CDR3: CASSLVRGGPRAEAFF

J: TRBJ2-7
D: TRBD1
size: -
V: TRBV29-1
DNA: TGCAGCGTTGCGACCGGGACAGGGGACATTGGGCAGTACTTC
CDR3: CSVATGTGDIGQYF

J: TRBJ2-2
D: TRBD1
size: -
V: TRBV11-3
DNA: TGTGCCAGCAGCTTAACCGGGACAGGGGAGACCGGGGAGCTGTTTTTT
CDR3: CASSLTGTGETGELFF

J: TRBJ2-3
D: TRBD1
size: few
V: TRBV19
DNA: TGTGCCAGTAGTGACCAGGGGGCGAGCACAGATACGCAGTATTTT
CDR3: CASSDQGASTDTQYF

J: TRBJ1-5
D: TRBD1
size: -
V: TRBV6-1
DNA: TGTGCCACCCTTCCGACAGGGGATCAGCCCCAGCATTTT
CDR3: CATLPTGDQPQHF